This TCR beta chain was found in a study of blood T cell repertoires in COVID-19. Looking at the study overall: There were acute and convalescent COVID-19 samples, and they came from the United States, Italy and Spain. The analysed material was cDNA or gDNA that came from T cells, B-cell-depleted T cells, or PBMCs.

How the authors handled the data: Amplifying reference gene primers gave estimates of nucleated cell counts. Assay used: immunoSEQ multiplex PCR; TCRdb lists only in-frame clones, some missing. The V and J calls and clone size come from that table; D and trimming were worked out from the DNA. The sample gives roughly 570,000 clones, 85% to 90% of which show up once; about 8% is in the top ten. V dropped 2 bases and J dropped 2 bases, with 10 bases sitting between them. The CDR3 is 15 residues long. Per the germline V gene, CDR1 is MNHNS and CDR2 is SASEGT. The V call is TRBV6-1, the J call TRBJ1-5; TRBD1 is a possible D gene (5 bases). The source material was peripheral blood. This TCR was sampled from a woman aged 45 to 65 with COVID-19, enrolled during active disease. The CDR3 nucleotides read TGTGCCAGCAGTGAATCAGGGTTGCGCAATCAGCCCCAGCATTTT. It encodes CASSESGLRNQPQHF.